The 13 T cell receptor beta chains presented below share a single source sample, sequenced in a study of low-dose radiotherapy and immunotherapy resistance in tumors. Both TCRalpha and TCRbeta chains were reverse transcribed with V-gene-specific primers. The TCRs were subjected to amplification over approximately 18 PCR cycles employing a constant-region primer in conjunction with a V-primer adapter. TCRdb reprocessed the reads via MiXCR and lists one record per CDR3 protein. The data show around 18,000 distinct CDR3 sequences, 74% seen once. The receptors shown here come from a human donor with advanced metastatic prostate, ovarian, gallbladder or colorectal cancer (not recorded which). This table probably holds off-target reads from a library built for another chain.

CDR3 DNA: TGTGCCAGCAGCTTAGAGACAGTCTCCGGGGAGCTGTTTTTT. It codes for CASSLETVSGELFF. The V call is TRBV11-2, the J call TRBJ2-2, with a tentative D call TRBD1 (5 bases). Germline V gene lookup returns CDR1 SGHAT and CDR2 FQNNGV. V lost 0 bases to trimming and J lost 6 bases, with 8 bases between them. The CDR3 contains 14 residues.

The chain carries TRBV29-1 and TRBJ2-1; 11 bases line up with TRBD2. With 8 bases clipped from V and 8 bases from J, the junction kept 11 bases outside the gene matches. The CDR3 spans 14 residues. From germline, CDR1 is SQVTM and CDR2 ANQGSEA. The CDR3 protein is CSTRLSGGGHEQFF. The CDR3 DNA sequence: TGCAGCACCCGACTTAGCGGGGGGGGCCATGAGCAGTTCTTC.

The rearrangement uses TRBV11-3 and TRBJ2-3, with 9 nucleotides matching TRBD1. The V gene end was trimmed by 3 bases and the J gene end by 1 base; junction bases not matched to a gene: 11. The CDR3 contains 18 residues. Germline V gene sequence: CDR1 SGHNT, CDR2 YENEEA. The CDR3 sequence is CASSFTLRDRAGTDTQYF. The CDR3 DNA is TGTGCCAGCAGCTTTACCCTCCGGGACAGGGCCGGCACAGATACGCAGTATTTT.

The V and J genes are TRBV28 and TRBJ1-2; 7 positions match TRBD1. The J segment lost 4 bases and the V segment lost 9 bases, leaving 5 bases of the junction unmatched. This CDR3 comprises 12 residues. Germline assignment: CDR1 MDHEN and CDR2 SYDVKM. CDR3 region: CASEGTAYGYTF. DNA of the CDR3: TGTGCCAGTGAGGGGACAGCCTATGGCTACACCTTC.

This chain connects TRBV19 to TRBJ2-5, with D perhaps being TRBD1 or TRBD2 (5 bases each). CDR3 length equals 14 residues. V was cut by 10 bases and J by 3 bases, with 18 bases left in between. The germline CDR1 and CDR2 sequences are LNHDA and SQIVND (reference sequence). CDR3 region: CATKPYRTEETQYF. The CDR3 region has the DNA TGTGCCACAAAACCCTACAGGACTGAAGAGACCCAGTACTTC.

The rearrangement joins TRBV9 to TRBJ2-1; perhaps D is TRBD1 or TRBD2 (6 bases each). V dropped 1 base and J dropped 2 bases, with 13 bases sitting between them. The germline gives CDR1 SGDLS, CDR2 YYNGEE. The CDR3 is made up of 16 amino acids. CDR3 in amino acids: CASSVMGRGPYNEQFF. DNA of the CDR3: TGTGCCAGCAGCGTAATGGGCCGGGGGCCCTACAATGAGCAGTTCTTC.

The CDR3 bases are TGCAGTGCGTTTCGCGAAAAAGAGACCCAGTACTTC. The encoded protein is CSAFREKETQYF. The chain joins TRBV20-1 to TRBJ2-5, with D hard to call. The V end lost 6 bases, the J end lost 3 bases, and 11 bases lay between the germline ends. The CDR3 consists of 12 residues. CDR1 and CDR2 from the germline V gene are DFQATT and SNEGSKA (reference sequence).

This chain uses TRBV28 with TRBJ1-2, with 10 bases lining up with TRBD1. CDR3 size: 16 residues. V shed 5 bases, J shed 4 bases, and the junction held 10 bases outside the gene matches. Germline loops: CDR1 MDHEN, CDR2 SYDVKM. CDR3 bases: TGTGCCAGCAGTGTCCCCCCGGGACAGGGGTCCTATGGCTACACCTTC. Residues: CASSVPPGQGSYGYTF.

This chain joins TRBV6-2 or TRBV6-3 and TRBJ2-1; D call uncertain. From germline, CDR1 is MNHEY and CDR2 SVGEGT. Trimming removed 8 bases from V and 10 bases from J, with 12 bases in between. The CDR3 is 11 residues long. The chain's CDR3 is CASARAGEQFF. Written as DNA, the CDR3 is TGTGCCAGCGCGAGAGCCGGAGAGCAGTTCTTC.

The rearrangement links TRBV28 to TRBJ1-6; no clear D. In germline, CDR1 is MDHEN, CDR2 SYDVKM. The CDR3 loop spans 14 amino acids. V lost 2 bases, J lost 6 bases, and 8 bases lay in between. The CDR3 spells CASSLASSNSPLHF. The CDR3 nucleotides are TGTGCCAGCAGTTTAGCATCGAGTAATTCACCCCTCCACTTT.

This clonotype has a handful of counts. The CDR3 reads CASMEAYTEAFF. Written as DNA, the CDR3 is TGTGCCAGCATGGAGGCCTACACTGAAGCTTTCTTT. This chain links TRBV2 with TRBJ1-1; D gene ambiguous. The CDR3 has 12 residues. Per germline, CDR1 SNHLY and CDR2 FYNNEI. The V gene lost 7 bases and the J gene lost 3 bases, with 9 bases spanning the gap.

The table lists this clonotype with a count of one. DNA for the CDR3: TGCAGCGCCAAAGCGGGAGCGGGATCAGATACGCAGTATTTT. Amino acids: CSAKAGAGSDTQYF. The rearrangement links TRBV29-1 to TRBJ2-3; 8 bases are a match to TRBD2. The trim removed 7 bases at V and 4 bases at J, leaving 10 bases unmatched. Germline V CDR1 and CDR2: SQVTM, ANQGSEA. CDR3 length: 14 residues.

The V gene is TRBV5-5, the J gene TRBJ1-2; D is unclear. Trimming took 4 bases from V and 4 from J, leaving 11 bases between them. CDR1 and CDR2 (germline): SGHKS, YYEKEE (reference sequence). The CDR3 is 13 residues long. DNA of the CDR3: TGTGCCAGCAGCCCCGAGATTTCCTATGGCTACACCTTC. Its protein is CASSPEISYGYTF.